The next 4 T cell receptor beta chains were all read from a single sample in a study of blood T cells in healthy people across ages. Together with a sample-barcoded 5' primer, a J-beta primer mix was included in a second PCR lasting about 6 to 11 cycles. TCRdb re-derived calls from the 5' RACE reads in MiXCR, one entry per CDR3 protein. The sample includes about 730,000 distinct CDR3 sequences, 40% to 45% of them seen just once. Sequencing was done on a sample of blood. The origin of the receptors is a woman aged 60-75 years in good health.

The chain employs TRBV7-3 and TRBJ1-5; TRBD1 matches 8 bases. Germline V gene lookup returns CDR1 SGHTA and CDR2 FQGTGA. This CDR3 has 16 residues. With 5 bases clipped from V and 4 bases from J, the junction kept 10 bases outside the gene matches. CDR3 in DNA: TGTGCCAGCAGCACATCAGACAGGGGTAGGAATCAGCCCCAGCATTTT. This translates into CASSTSDRGRNQPQHF.

Only a few counts were recorded for this clonotype. The chain uses TRBV7-8 and TRBJ1-5, with 9 positions matching TRBD1. Germline V gene sequence: CDR1 SGHVS, CDR2 FQNEAQ. The CDR3 has 18 amino acids. The junction had 12 bases not matched to a gene; V was cut back by 5 bases and J by 1 base. The CDR3 DNA follows: TGTGCCAGCAGCCCCGGGACAGGGAAGGGGATAAGCAATCAGCCCCAGCATTTT. Its protein is CASSPGTGKGISNQPQHF.

V usage is TRBV6-1 and J usage is TRBJ1-5, with a possible D match to TRBD1 (5 bases). The CDR3 has 16 residues. Trimming left V 4 bases short and J 2 bases short, with 15 bases between. Germline values: CDR1 MNHNS, CDR2 SASEGT. The CDR3 spells CASSVTGWIGNQPQHF. In nucleotides, the CDR3 is TGTGCCAGCAGTGTTACAGGATGGATAGGCAATCAGCCCCAGCATTTT.

The V and J genes are TRBV5-1 and TRBJ1-4, with 11 bases matching TRBD1. The V and J ends lost 1 base and 4 bases, in that order; junction bases with no gene match: 12. Germline V gene lookup returns CDR1 SGHRS and CDR2 YFSETQ. This CDR3 comprises 19 residues. Here the CDR3 reads CASSLIPSGTGGSNEKLFF. CDR3 DNA sequence: TGCGCCAGCAGCTTGATCCCGTCCGGGACAGGGGGAAGTAATGAAAAACTGTTTTTT.